A selection of T cell receptor beta chains follows, all from one sample in a study of neoadjuvant anti-PD-1 for oral cavity cancer. Using immunoSEQ multiplex PCR, the repertoire was profiled, and TCRdb retains in-frame clones only, with some absent. Altogether under 15,000 clones are present, 60% to 80% being singletons, with the ten largest covering around 2.3%. Specimen: PBMCs, collected after nivolumab (anti-PD-1) treatment. The source of these receptors is a person aged 40 to 85 with oral cavity squamous cell carcinoma. Each CDR3 is given with its conserved first and last residue. The D gene is left open where the match is weak. Clone size, where shown, is once, few, many, or a class for clones that have expanded.

clone_size	d_call	v_call	j_call	cdr3_aa	cdr3_nt
.	.	TRBV28	TRBJ2-5	CASSLNWGKVETQYF	TGTGCCAGCAGTTTAAATTGGGGCAAGGTAGAGACCCAGTACTTC
.	TRBD2	TRBV5-1	TRBJ2-2	CASSPGGGLNTGELFF	TGCGCCAGCAGCCCCGGGGGGGGCCTGAACACCGGGGAGCTGTTTTTT
.	.	TRBV19	TRBJ2-3	CASISEEDTQYF	TGTGCCAGTATATCAGAGGAAGATACGCAGTATTTT
.	.	TRBV29-1	TRBJ1-1	CSAYLGGEAFF	TGCAGCGCCTACCTGGGTGGTGAAGCTTTCTTT
.	.	TRBV10-3	TRBJ2-7	CASASLANEQYF	TGTGCCAGCGCCTCACTAGCCAACGAGCAGTACTTC
.	.	TRBV6-5	TRBJ1-1	CASSYSKNLATEAFF	TGTGCCAGCAGTTACTCGAAGAATCTGGCCACTGAAGCTTTCTTT
.	TRBD1	TRBV18	TRBJ1-4	CASSIGQDEKLFF	TGTGCCAGCTCAATCGGACAGGATGAAAAACTGTTTTTT
.	.	TRBV6-6	TRBJ2-3	CASRGLTLSTDTQYF	TGTGCCAGCAGAGGACTAACTTTAAGCACAGATACGCAGTATTTT
.	.	TRBV30	TRBJ1-6	CAWIAQGYRCSPLHF	TGTGCCTGGATCGCACAGGGATATCGTTGTTCACCCCTCCACTTT
few	TRBD1	TRBV5-6	TRBJ1-1	CASSPTGTVAEAFF	TGTGCCAGCAGCCCGACAGGGACAGTCGCTGAAGCTTTCTTT
.	.	TRBV19	TRBJ2-2	CASSTRDYTYTGELFF	TGTGCCAGTAGCACCAGGGATTACACCTACACCGGGGAGCTGTTTTTT
few	.	TRBV5-1	TRBJ1-3	CASSLVGIGNTIYF	TGCGCCAGCAGCTTGGTAGGGATTGGAAACACCATATATTTT
.	TRBD1	TRBV29-1	TRBJ1-3	CSANRGNGNTIYF	TGCAGCGCGAACAGGGGGAATGGAAACACCATATATTTT
.	.	TRBV7-9	TRBJ2-7	CASNRGRGTPDSSYEQYF	TGTGCCAGCAACCGAGGTCGAGGGACACCGGACAGCTCCTACGAGCAGTACTTC
once	.	TRBV7-8	TRBJ1-1	CASSLWSEAFF	TGTGCCAGCAGCTTATGGTCTGAAGCTTTCTTT
.	.	TRBV4-1	TRBJ1-2	CASSQEWAGTHYGYTF	TGCGCCAGCAGCCAAGAATGGGCAGGGACACACTATGGCTACACCTTC
.	TRBD1	TRBV2	TRBJ2-5	CANPGQGSQETQYF	TGTGCCAACCCGGGACAGGGGTCCCAAGAGACCCAGTACTTC
.	.	TRBV15	TRBJ2-5	CATSRDHSGGQETQYF	TGTGCCACCAGCAGAGATCATTCAGGCGGCCAAGAGACCCAGTACTTC
.	.	TRBV10-3	TRBJ1-5	CAISESGNQPQHF	TGTGCCATCAGTGAGTCCGGAAATCAGCCCCAGCATTTT
few	.	TRBV19	TRBJ1-1	CASSTAANTEAFF	TGTGCCAGTTCTACGGCCGCTAACACTGAAGCTTTCTTT
.	.	TRBV29-1	TRBJ1-1	CSVGQVSRTEAFF	TGCAGCGTTGGGCAGGTCTCGAGAACTGAAGCTTTCTTT
few	TRBD2	TRBV15	TRBJ2-1	CATSRAGGRSYNEQFF	TGTGCCACCAGCAGGGCTGGCGGGAGATCCTACAATGAGCAGTTCTTC
once	TRBD2	TRBV30	TRBJ2-1	CAWGPGLVPYNEQFF	TGTGCCTGGGGTCCGGGACTAGTGCCATACAATGAGCAGTTCTTC
few	.	TRBV30	TRBJ1-6	CAWNRRAAGSPLHF	TGTGCCTGGAATCGCCGGGCTGCAGGTTCACCCCTCCACTTT
.	.	TRBV7-9	TRBJ2-1	CASSSLQRDEQFF	TGTGCCAGCAGCTCCCTACAACGGGATGAGCAGTTCTTC